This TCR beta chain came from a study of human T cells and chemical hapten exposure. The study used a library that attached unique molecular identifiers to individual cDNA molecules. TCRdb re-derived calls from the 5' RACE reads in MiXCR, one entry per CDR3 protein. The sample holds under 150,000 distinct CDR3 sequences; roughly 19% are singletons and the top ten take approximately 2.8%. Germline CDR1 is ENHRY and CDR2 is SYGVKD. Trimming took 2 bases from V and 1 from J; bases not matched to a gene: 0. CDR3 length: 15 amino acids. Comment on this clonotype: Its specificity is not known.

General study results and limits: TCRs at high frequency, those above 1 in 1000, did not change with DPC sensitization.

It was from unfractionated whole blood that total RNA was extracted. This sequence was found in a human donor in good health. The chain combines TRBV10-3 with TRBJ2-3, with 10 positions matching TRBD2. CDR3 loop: CAISETSGGTDTQYF. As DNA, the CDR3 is TGTGCCATCAGTGAGACTAGCGGGGGCACAGATACGCAGTATTTT.